Presented here are 17 T cell receptor beta chains from one specimen sequenced in a study of blood T cells in healthy people across ages. Alongside a J-beta primer mix, a sample-barcoded 5' primer served in a second PCR lasting roughly 7 to 11 cycles. TCRdb reprocessed the 5' RACE reads via MiXCR and lists one record per CDR3 protein. Here the sample spans roughly 570,000 distinct CDR3 sequences, 27% being singletons. The sample was blood. These receptors originate from a woman in her seventies in good health.

This clonotype has more than one count but fewer than ten. The V call is TRBV27, the J call TRBJ2-4; possible D gene TRBD2, 5 bases. Germline CDR1 MNHEY, CDR2 SMNVEV (reference sequence). CDR3 length: 15 amino acids. The germline V and J ends were trimmed by 5 bases and 0 bases, with 11 bases remaining between them. CDR3 in DNA: TGTGCCAGCAGTAGAGCAGGACTAGCCAAAAACATTCAGTACTTC. Translating it yields CASSRAGLAKNIQYF.

The chain has TRBV7-3 and TRBJ2-1; D unclear. Germline CDR1 is SGHTA and CDR2 is FQGTGA. The CDR3 loop spans 13 amino acids. Trimming removed 5 bases from V and 5 bases from J, with 10 bases in between. This CDR3 is CASSKGRDNEQFF. DNA of the CDR3: TGTGCCAGCAGCAAAGGTAGGGACAATGAGCAGTTCTTC.

The chain carries TRBV12-3 or TRBV12-4 and TRBJ1-3; D is unclear. V was pared by 2 bases and J by 4 bases, with 3 bases between. CDR3 length: 12 residues. The CDR3 spells CASSLKGNTIYF. In DNA, the CDR3 is TGTGCCAGCAGTTTAAAAGGAAACACCATATATTTT.

The rearrangement links TRBV7-2 to TRBJ2-3; D unclear. Trimming removed 2 bases at V and 5 bases at J, with 11 bases between. This CDR3 is built from 14 residues. Germline CDR1 reads SGHTA; CDR2 reads FQGNSA. For the CDR3, the DNA is TGTGCCAGCAGCTTATTCTTTAAGGGAGATACGCAGTATTTT. Its protein is CASSLFFKGDTQYF.

This clonotype was seen a few times. V gene TRBV2 combines with J gene TRBJ2-6; D remains ambiguous. V was pared by 6 bases and J by 4 bases, with 7 bases between. The CDR3 is 13 amino acids. Germline lookup yields CDR1 SNHLY and CDR2 FYNNEI. The CDR3 loop reads CASRGSGANVLTF. CDR3 nucleotide sequence: TGTGCCAGCAGGGGCTCGGGGGCCAACGTCCTGACTTTC.

The chain carries TRBV7-2 and TRBJ2-7; a possible D gene is TRBD1 (5 bases). The ends were cut back, 2 bases at V and 4 bases at J, with 15 bases in the middle. CDR3 length equals 15 residues. Germline V gene sequence: CDR1 SGHTA, CDR2 FQGNSA. The CDR3 nucleotides read TGTGCCAGCAGCTTAAGAGTGGACACGGAATACGAGCAGTACTTC. This translates into CASSLRVDTEYEQYF.

The chain couples TRBV7-2 to TRBJ2-6; D remains ambiguous. The CDR3 spans 14 residues. V was clipped by 4 bases and J by 2 bases, with 6 bases between them. Germline loops: CDR1 SGHTA, CDR2 FQGNSA. CDR3 coding DNA: TGTGCCAGCAGCTCCCCTGCTGGGGCCAACGTCCTGACTTTC. This gives the protein CASSSPAGANVLTF. Variable domain in full (rest from reference TRBV7-2 and TRBJ2-6): GAGVSQSPSNKVTEKGKDVELRCDPISGHTALYWYRQSLGQGLEFLIYFQGNSAPDKSGLPSDRFSAERTGGSVSTLTIQRTQQEDSAVYLCASSSPAGANVLTFGAGSRLTVL.

Only a few counts were recorded for this clonotype. This chain connects TRBV6-6 to TRBJ2-1, with TRBD1 matching over 8 bases. The DNA end is a closer match to TRBJ2-5, so the J assignment may be wrong. Germline lookup yields CDR1 MNHNY and CDR2 SVGAGI (reference sequence). This CDR3 region has 16 residues. The CDR3 region has the DNA TGTGCCAGCAGTTTGGGGGCCACAGGGGGTGGAGAGACCCAGTACTTC. Its translation: CASSLGATGGGETQYF.

The V gene is TRBV7-9, the J gene TRBJ1-5; D unresolved. The V gene lost 6 bases and the J gene lost 3 bases, with 12 bases spanning the gap. The CDR3 consists of 14 residues. Per the germline V gene, CDR1 is SEHNR and CDR2 is FQNEAQ (reference sequence). CDR3 loop: CASSEGYANQPQHF. CDR3 DNA sequence: TGTGCCAGCAGTGAGGGTTACGCCAATCAGCCCCAGCATTTT.

The chain recombines TRBV20-1 with TRBJ2-7; 7 nucleotides line up with TRBD1. The germline gives CDR1 DFQATT, CDR2 SNEGSKA (reference sequence). This CDR3 spans 13 amino acids. Trimming cost V 1 base and J 2 bases; bases outside gene matches: 2. The CDR3 region is CSARGGQPYEQYF. As DNA, the CDR3 is TGCAGTGCTAGAGGGGGACAGCCCTACGAGCAGTACTTC.

The chain couples TRBV2 to TRBJ2-6; no reliable D call. Germline V gene lookup returns CDR1 SNHLY and CDR2 FYNNEI. V gave up 7 bases and J gave up 0 bases, with 7 bases separating them. The CDR3 loop spans 14 amino acids. CDR3 sequence: CASNDNSGANVLTF. The CDR3 DNA reads as TGTGCCAGCAATGACAACTCTGGGGCCAACGTCCTGACTTTC.

J is TRBJ2-1 and V is TRBV4-3; the D call may be TRBD1 or TRBD2 (5 bases each). V lost 5 bases to trimming and J lost 8 bases, with 16 bases between them. CDR1 is LGHNA, CDR2 YSLEER, per germline. The CDR3 length is 14 residues. CDR3 sequence: CASSFYGAGDEQFF. The CDR3 coding sequence is TGCGCCAGCAGCTTTTACGGGGCTGGGGATGAGCAGTTCTTC.

In DNA, the CDR3 is TGTGCCAGCAGCGTCGACAGGGCTAGAAACACTGAAGCTTTCTTT. Translating gives CASSVDRARNTEAFF. This sequence joins TRBV7-2 and TRBJ1-1; the match to TRBD1 covers 7 bases. V lost 5 bases to trimming and J lost 2 bases; unmatched junction nucleotides: 8. Per germline, CDR1 SGHTA and CDR2 FQGNSA. This CDR3 comprises 15 residues.

The table lists this clonotype with a few counts. This chain joins TRBV3-1 and TRBJ2-5; 10 positions agree with TRBD1. Per the germline V gene, CDR1 is LGHDT and CDR2 is YNNKEL (reference sequence). The CDR3 contains 15 residues. V shed 2 bases and J 5 bases; nucleotides not matched to a gene: 5. The CDR3 nucleotides are TGTGCCAGCAGCCAACCTGGGACAGGGGCGGAGACCCAGTACTTC. It yields the protein CASSQPGTGAETQYF.

To note about this clonotype: The junction shows a germline mismatch at one end, possibly a read error. The gene calls are TRBV20-1 and TRBJ1-2; D not resolved. This CDR3 has 13 residues. Germline CDR1 DFQATT, CDR2 SNEGSKA (reference sequence). CDR3 residues: CGAQQQEPYGYTF. CDR3 DNA: TGCGGTGCTCAACAGCAGGAACCCTATGGCTACACCTTC.

The chain employs TRBV30 and TRBJ1-2, with 7 bases identical to TRBD1. The CDR3 consists of 11 residues. Germline V lookup: CDR1 GTSNPN, CDR2 SVGIG (reference sequence). Trimming took 3 bases from V and 7 from J; bases not matched to a gene: 2. In DNA, the CDR3 is TGTGCCTGGAGAGACAGGGTTGGCTACACCTTC. It translates to CAWRDRVGYTF.

This clonotype was observed a few times. DNA for the CDR3: TGCGCCAGCAGCTCGGGACAGGGGCCGAGTGAGCAGTTCTTC. It specifies CASSSGQGPSEQFF. The chain employs TRBV5-1 and TRBJ2-1, with 10 bases aligning to TRBD1. V lost 3 bases to trimming and J lost 9 bases; unmatched junction nucleotides: 6. The CDR3 sequence is 14 residues long. Germline V gene data show CDR1 as SGHRS and CDR2 as YFSETQ.